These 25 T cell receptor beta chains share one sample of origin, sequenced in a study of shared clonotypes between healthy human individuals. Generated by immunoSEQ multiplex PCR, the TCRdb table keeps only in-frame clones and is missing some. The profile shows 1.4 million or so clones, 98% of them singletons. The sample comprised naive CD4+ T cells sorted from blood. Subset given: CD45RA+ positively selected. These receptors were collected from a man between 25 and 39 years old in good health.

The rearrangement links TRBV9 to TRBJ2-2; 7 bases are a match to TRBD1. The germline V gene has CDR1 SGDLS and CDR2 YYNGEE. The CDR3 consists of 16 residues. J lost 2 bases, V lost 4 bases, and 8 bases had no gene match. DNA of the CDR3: TGTGCCAGCAGCTGGATGGGGACAGCTAACACCGGGGAGCTGTTTTTT. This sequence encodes CASSWMGTANTGELFF.

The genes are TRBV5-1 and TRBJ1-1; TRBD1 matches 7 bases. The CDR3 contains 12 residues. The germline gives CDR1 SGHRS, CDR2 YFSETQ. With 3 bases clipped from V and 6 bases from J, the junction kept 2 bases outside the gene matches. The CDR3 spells CASSSGTAEAFF. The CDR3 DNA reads TGCGCCAGCAGCTCCGGGACAGCTGAAGCTTTCTTT.

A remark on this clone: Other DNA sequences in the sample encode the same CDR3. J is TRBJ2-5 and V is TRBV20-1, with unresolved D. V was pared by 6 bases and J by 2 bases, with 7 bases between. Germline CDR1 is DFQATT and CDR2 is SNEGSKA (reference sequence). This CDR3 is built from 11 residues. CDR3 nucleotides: TGCAGTGCCCGGCAGCAAGAGACCCAGTACTTC. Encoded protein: CSARQQETQYF.

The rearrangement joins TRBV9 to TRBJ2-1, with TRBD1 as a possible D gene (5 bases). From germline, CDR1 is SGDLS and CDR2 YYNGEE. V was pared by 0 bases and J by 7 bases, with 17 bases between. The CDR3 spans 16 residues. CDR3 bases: TGTGCCAGCAGCGTAGAAGGTGGCAGGGTAGTGAATGAGCAGTTCTTC. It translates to CASSVEGGRVVNEQFF.

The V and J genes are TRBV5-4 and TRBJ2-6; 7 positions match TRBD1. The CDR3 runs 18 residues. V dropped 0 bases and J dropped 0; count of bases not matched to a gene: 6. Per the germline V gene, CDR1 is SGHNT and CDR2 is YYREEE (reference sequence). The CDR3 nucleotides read TGTGCCAGCAGCTTGGTAGGGGGCTCCTCCTCTGGGGCCAACGTCCTGACTTTC. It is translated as CASSLVGGSSSGANVLTF.

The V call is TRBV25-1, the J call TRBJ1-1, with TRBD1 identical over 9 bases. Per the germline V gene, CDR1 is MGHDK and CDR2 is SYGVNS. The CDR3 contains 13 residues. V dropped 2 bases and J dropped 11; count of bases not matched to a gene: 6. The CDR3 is CASSEPWTGEAFF. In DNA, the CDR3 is TGTGCCAGCAGTGAACCTTGGACAGGGGAGGCTTTCTTT.

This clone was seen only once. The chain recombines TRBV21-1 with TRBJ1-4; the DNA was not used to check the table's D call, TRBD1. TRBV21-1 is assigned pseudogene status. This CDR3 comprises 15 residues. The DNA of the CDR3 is TGTGCCAGCAGCACCCAGTCGGGACAGGGGGAAAAACTGTTTTTT. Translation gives CASSTQSGQGEKLFF.

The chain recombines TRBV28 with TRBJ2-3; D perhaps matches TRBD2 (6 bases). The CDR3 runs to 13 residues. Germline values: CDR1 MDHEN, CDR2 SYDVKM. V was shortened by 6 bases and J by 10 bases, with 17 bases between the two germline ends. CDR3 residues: CASSTTSPMAQYF. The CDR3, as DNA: TGTGCCAGCAGCACAACTAGCCCAATGGCGCAGTATTTT.

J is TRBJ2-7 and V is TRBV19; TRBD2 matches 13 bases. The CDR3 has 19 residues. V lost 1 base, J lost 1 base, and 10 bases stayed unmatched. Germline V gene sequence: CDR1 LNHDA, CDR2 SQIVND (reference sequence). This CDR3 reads CASSIAFSGLAGLSYEQYF. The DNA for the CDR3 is TGTGCCAGTAGTATAGCTTTTTCGGGACTAGCGGGATTATCCTACGAGCAGTACTTC.

DNA of the CDR3: TGTGCCAGCAGTGGATGGGACAGGGGTGTCTACGAGCAGTACTTC. Its protein product is CASSGWDRGVYEQYF. The chain links TRBV6-1 to TRBJ2-7; the match to TRBD1 covers 10 bases. Germline V gene lookup returns CDR1 MNHNS and CDR2 SASEGT. The trim removed 4 bases at V and 3 bases at J, leaving 6 bases unmatched. The CDR3 has 15 residues.

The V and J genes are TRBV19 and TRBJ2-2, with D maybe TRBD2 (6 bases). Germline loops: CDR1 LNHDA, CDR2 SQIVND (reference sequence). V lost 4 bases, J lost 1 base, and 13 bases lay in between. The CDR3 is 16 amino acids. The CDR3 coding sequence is TGTGCCAGTAGTACCTCGGGACTCTTGAACACCGGGGAGCTGTTTTTT. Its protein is CASSTSGLLNTGELFF.

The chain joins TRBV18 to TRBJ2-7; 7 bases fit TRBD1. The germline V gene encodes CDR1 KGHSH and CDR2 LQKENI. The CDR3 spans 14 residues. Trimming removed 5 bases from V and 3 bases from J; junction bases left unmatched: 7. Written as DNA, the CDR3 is TGTGCCAGCTCAGCAGGGGGAAAAGGCTACGAGCAGTACTTC. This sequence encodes CASSAGGKGYEQYF.

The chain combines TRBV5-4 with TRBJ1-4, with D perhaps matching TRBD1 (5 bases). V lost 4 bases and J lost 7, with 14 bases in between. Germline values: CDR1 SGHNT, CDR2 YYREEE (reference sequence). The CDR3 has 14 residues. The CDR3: CASSPQGKGEKLFF. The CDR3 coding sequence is TGTGCCAGCAGCCCTCAGGGTAAGGGTGAAAAACTGTTTTTT.

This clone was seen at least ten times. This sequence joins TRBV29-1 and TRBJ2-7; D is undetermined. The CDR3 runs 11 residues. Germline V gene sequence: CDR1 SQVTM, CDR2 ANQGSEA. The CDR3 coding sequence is TGCAGTTTCCCACCGGGCCTTGTAAATTACTTC. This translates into CSFPPGLVNYF.

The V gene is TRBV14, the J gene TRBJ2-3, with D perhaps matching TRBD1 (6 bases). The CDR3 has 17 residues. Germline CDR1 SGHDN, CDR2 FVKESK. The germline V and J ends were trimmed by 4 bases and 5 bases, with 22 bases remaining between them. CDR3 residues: CASSPRRGQGYGDTQYF. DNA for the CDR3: TGTGCCAGCAGCCCCCGGAGAGGGCAGGGGTATGGAGATACGCAGTATTTT.

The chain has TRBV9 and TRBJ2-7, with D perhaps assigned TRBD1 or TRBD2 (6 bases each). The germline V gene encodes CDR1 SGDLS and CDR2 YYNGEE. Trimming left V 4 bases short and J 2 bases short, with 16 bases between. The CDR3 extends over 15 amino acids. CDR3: CASSPGRGRPYEQYF. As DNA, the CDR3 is TGTGCCAGCAGCCCAGGCCGGGGGCGCCCCTACGAGCAGTACTTC.

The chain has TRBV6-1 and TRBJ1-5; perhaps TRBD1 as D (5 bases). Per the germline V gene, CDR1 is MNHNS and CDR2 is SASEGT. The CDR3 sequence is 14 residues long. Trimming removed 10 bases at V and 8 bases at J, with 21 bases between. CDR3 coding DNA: TGTGCCACCTCAACCAGCAGGGAGATAAAGCCCCAGCATTTT. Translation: CATSTSREIKPQHF.

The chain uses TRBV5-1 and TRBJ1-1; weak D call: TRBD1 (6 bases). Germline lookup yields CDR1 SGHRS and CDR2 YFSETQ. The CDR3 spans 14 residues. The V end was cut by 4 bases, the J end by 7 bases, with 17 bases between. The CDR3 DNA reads TGCGCCAGCAGCGTCGGACAGACAACTCTTGAAGCTTTCTTT. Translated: CASSVGQTTLEAFF.

CDR3 DNA: TGTGCCAGCAGCTTAGAACTAGCGGGTACGGTCACAGATACGCAGTATTTT. This encodes CASSLELAGTVTDTQYF. The chain joins TRBV7-2 to TRBJ2-3, with 9 bases identical to TRBD2. Losses at the gene ends were 1 base for V and 2 bases for J; bases not matched to a gene: 7. The CDR3 spans 17 residues. Germline CDR1 reads SGHTA; CDR2 reads FQGNSA.

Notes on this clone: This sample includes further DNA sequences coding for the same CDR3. This CDR3 reads CASSPPRQPQHF. In DNA form, the CDR3 reads TGTGCCAGCAGTCCACCCAGACAGCCCCAGCATTTT. The chain links TRBV28 to TRBJ1-5; D gene unclear. The V and J ends lost 5 bases and 7 bases respectively, with 9 bases between them. CDR1 and CDR2 from the germline V gene are MDHEN and SYDVKM. This CDR3 spans 12 amino acids. Drawing the rest from reference TRBV28 and TRBJ1-5, the complete variable domain is DVKVTQSSRYLVKRTGEKVFLECVQDMDHENMFWYRQDPGLGLRLIYFSYDVKMKEKGDIPEGYSVSREKKERFSLILESASTNQTSMYLCASSPPRQPQHFGDGTRLSIL.

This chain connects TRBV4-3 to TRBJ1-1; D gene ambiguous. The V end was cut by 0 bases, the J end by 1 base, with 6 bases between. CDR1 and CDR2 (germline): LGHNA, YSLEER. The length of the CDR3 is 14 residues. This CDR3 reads CASSQDARNTEAFF. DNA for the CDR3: TGCGCCAGCAGCCAAGATGCCAGGAACACTGAAGCTTTCTTT.

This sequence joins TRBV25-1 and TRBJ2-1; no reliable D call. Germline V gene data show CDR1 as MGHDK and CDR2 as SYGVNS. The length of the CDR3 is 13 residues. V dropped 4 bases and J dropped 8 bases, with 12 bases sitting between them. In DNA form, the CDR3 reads TGTGCCAGCAGTGTGCTAGTGGAGTATGAGCAGTTCTTC. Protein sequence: CASSVLVEYEQFF.

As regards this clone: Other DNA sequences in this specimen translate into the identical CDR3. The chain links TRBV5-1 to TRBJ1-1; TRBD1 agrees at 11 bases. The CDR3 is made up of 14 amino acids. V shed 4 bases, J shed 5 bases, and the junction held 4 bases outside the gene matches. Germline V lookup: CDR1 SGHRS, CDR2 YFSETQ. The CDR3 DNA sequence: TGCGCCAGCAGCCAGGGACAGGGGGGAACTGAAGCTTTCTTT. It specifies CASSQGQGGTEAFF.

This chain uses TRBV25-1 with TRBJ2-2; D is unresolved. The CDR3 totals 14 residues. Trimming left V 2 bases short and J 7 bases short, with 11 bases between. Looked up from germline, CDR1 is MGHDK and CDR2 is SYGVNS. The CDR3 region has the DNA TGTGCCAGCAGTGAAATCGGAATCAGCGGGGAGCTGTTTTTT. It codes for CASSEIGISGELFF.

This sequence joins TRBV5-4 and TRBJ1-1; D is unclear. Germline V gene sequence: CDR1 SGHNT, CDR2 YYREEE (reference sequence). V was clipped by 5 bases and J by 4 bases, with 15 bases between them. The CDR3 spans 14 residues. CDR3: CASSFPGSLTEAFF. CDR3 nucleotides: TGTGCCAGCAGTTTCCCGGGTTCCCTCACTGAAGCTTTCTTT.